The TCR beta chain described here comes from a study of T-cell reconstitution after alpha-beta-depleted transplantation in children. Findings of the study overall: It was surviving recipient T cells and thymic progenitors that gave some patients high TCRbeta diversity at day 60. At around two months after transplant, the alpha-beta T cells were reportedly derived from several hundred expanded clones that came from non-depleted graft cells. Diversity and T-cell counts at one year after transplant derived mostly from new T cells.

It was with unique molecular identifiers that the TCRbeta library was prepared. TCRdb passed the PCR reads through MiXCR, listing each CDR3 protein once. The sample yields more than 120,000 distinct CDR3 sequences, about 9% seen once. Trimming cost V 3 bases and J 14 bases, with 14 bases left between them. Germline V CDR1 and CDR2: MDHEN, SYDVKM. CDR3 length equals 12 residues. Details on this clonotype: Its specificity is not known.

Specimen: PBMCs, mostly from graft donor cells, collected 180 days after TCRalphabeta/CD19-depleted stem cell transplant. The origin of this receptor is a female patient aged 2-9 years who had a stem cell transplant for congenital amegakaryocytic thrombocytopenia, so the T cells may come from the graft donor. The genes are TRBV28 and TRBJ2-1; D not certain. CDR3 coding DNA: TGTGCCAGCAGTTTGACATTCTCCGGCGAGTTCTTC. It is translated as CASSLTFSGEFF.